The 10 T cell receptor beta chains below come from one sample, sequenced in a study of T cells in Graves' hyperthyroidism and ophthalmopathy. Researchers amplified the TCR beta CDR3 regions from RNA transcripts. In the first-round RT-PCR of the TCR CDR3, the HTBI primer set was used. A single record per CDR3 protein comes from TCRdb applying MiXCR to the multiplex PCR reads. This sample has 380,000 or so distinct CDR3 sequences, with about 13% found just once. The specimen sequenced was blood. These receptors were obtained from a man aged 25-40 years with Graves' hyperthyroidism that later progressed to Graves' ophthalmopathy.

This clonotype showed up many times. The V and J genes are TRBV9 and TRBJ1-6; D gene unclear. The germline gives CDR1 SGDLS, CDR2 YYNGEE. Trimming removed 2 bases at V and 6 bases at J, with 9 bases between. This CDR3 region has 14 residues. The CDR3 region has the DNA TGTGCCAGCAGCGTCGCAGGAGGTAATTCACCCCTCCACTTT. It translates to CASSVAGGNSPLHF.

This clonotype was picked up many times. This chain connects TRBV28 to TRBJ2-5; tentatively, D is TRBD2 (6 bases). The ends were cut back, 4 bases at V and 4 bases at J, with 19 bases in the middle. Germline V gives CDR1 MDHEN, CDR2 SYDVKM. The length of the CDR3 is 16 residues. This chain's CDR3 is CASSSRGAGLGETQYF. As DNA, the CDR3 is TGTGCCAGCAGTTCCCGCGGGGCTGGGCTGGGAGAGACCCAGTACTTC.

The chain couples TRBV18 to TRBJ2-5; 7 nucleotides agree with TRBD2. Germline loops: CDR1 KGHSH, CDR2 LQKENI. The CDR3 runs 16 residues. V lost 0 bases and J lost 3; bases outside the gene matches: 7. DNA of the CDR3: TGTGCCAGCTCACCACCGTACCGGGGAGGGGAAGAGACCCAGTACTTC. Translated, it gives CASSPPYRGGEETQYF.

This chain connects TRBV3-1 to TRBJ2-2; no definite D call. Germline lookup yields CDR1 LGHDT and CDR2 YNNKEL (reference sequence). V dropped 1 base and J dropped 4 bases, with 7 bases sitting between them. The CDR3 runs to 14 residues. This CDR3 is CASSQGTFTGELFF. CDR3 nucleotides: TGTGCCAGCAGCCAAGGGACCTTCACCGGGGAGCTGTTTTTT.

In this sample, this clonotype turned up a few times. V and J are TRBV4-1 and TRBJ2-5; 7 nucleotides agree with TRBD2. Losses at the gene ends were 0 bases for V and 5 bases for J; bases not matched to a gene: 6. Germline values: CDR1 MGHRA, CDR2 YSYEKL. There are 15 residues in the CDR3. The CDR3 sequence: CASSQDSGGWETQYF. The CDR3 DNA sequence: TGCGCCAGCAGCCAAGATTCGGGGGGTTGGGAGACCCAGTACTTC.

This clonotype was picked up many times. The chain uses TRBV18 and TRBJ1-5; the match to TRBD1 covers 7 bases. This CDR3 has 15 amino acids. CDR1 KGHSH and CDR2 LQKENI come from the germline V gene. V trimming: 3 bases; J trimming: 1 base; junction bases outside the gene matches: 3. The CDR3 bases are TGTGCCAGCTCACCCGGGACAGCCAGCAATCAGCCCCAGCATTTT. Protein product: CASSPGTASNQPQHF.

This clonotype has a handful of counts. This sequence joins TRBV4-1 and TRBJ1-4; D is unclear. The V gene lost 3 bases and the J gene lost 0 bases, with 8 bases spanning the gap. The V gene's germline CDR1 is MGHRA and CDR2 YSYEKL. The CDR3 runs to 15 residues. CDR3 region: CASSHLAATNEKLFF. The CDR3 coding sequence is TGCGCCAGCAGCCACCTAGCAGCAACTAATGAAAAACTGTTTTTT.

The rearrangement joins TRBV6-1 to TRBJ1-5, with D possibly matching TRBD1 (5 bases). CDR1 MNHNS and CDR2 SASEGT come from the germline V gene. Trimming stripped 7 bases from V and 3 bases from J, with 16 bases between. There are 15 residues in the CDR3. CDR3 sequence reads: CASNFGRAYNQPQHF. The DNA for the CDR3 is TGTGCCAGCAACTTTGGCAGGGCGTACAATCAGCCCCAGCATTTT.

This clonotype was recorded at least ten times. The chain has TRBV12-3 or TRBV12-4 and TRBJ2-7, with D tentatively TRBD1 (6 bases). The V and J ends lost 6 bases and 4 bases respectively, with 10 bases between them. CDR3 length equals 12 residues. The CDR3 is CASRGGGYEQYF. CDR3 coding DNA: TGTGCCAGCAGAGGGGGTGGTTACGAGCAGTACTTC.

This clonotype was seen at least ten times. This rearrangement joins TRBV6-1 to TRBJ1-5, with a weak D call TRBD1 (6 bases). The CDR3 has 15 residues. Between the trimmed V and J ends, which lost 2 bases and 2 bases, there was a span of 10 bases. Germline CDR1 and CDR2: MNHNS and SASEGT. In DNA form, the CDR3 reads TGTGCCAGCAGTGAAATGGGGGCGGGCAATCAGCCCCAGCATTTT. Translation: CASSEMGAGNQPQHF.